Below, 22 T cell receptor beta chains from the same sample are listed, as sequenced in a study of cytomegalovirus exposure and HLA in healthy donors. Method: immunoSEQ multiplex PCR; TCRdb's copy keeps in-frame clones and lacks some. The sample gives 200,000 to 300,000 clones, around 85% of which show up once; around 1.2% is in the top ten. Sequenced sample: PBMCs. The receptors originated from a woman aged 25 to 39 in good health and CMV-seropositive.

This rearrangement joins TRBV9 to TRBJ2-1; tentatively, D is TRBD2 (5 bases). The CDR3 covers 14 residues. Germline V gives CDR1 SGDLS, CDR2 YYNGEE. V was shortened by 1 base and J by 8 bases, with 13 bases between the two germline ends. CDR3 sequence reads: CASSVRTLPYEQFF. The CDR3 DNA is TGTGCCAGCAGCGTACGGACTCTTCCGTATGAGCAGTTCTTC.

The CDR3 coding sequence is TGTGCCAGCTCCCTCAGCGCCGGGACAGGGGACAATCAGCCCCAGCATTTT. Its protein product is CASSLSAGTGDNQPQHF. This chain links TRBV18 with TRBJ1-5; 10 bases align to TRBD1. Germline V gene sequence: CDR1 KGHSH, CDR2 LQKENI. The CDR3 is 17 amino acids. Germline trimming cut 6 bases from V and 3 bases from J; bases unmatched to any gene: 11.

This chain links TRBV6-6 with TRBJ2-7; 10 nucleotides agree with TRBD2. The V gene end was trimmed by 2 bases and the J gene end by 4 bases; junction bases not matched to a gene: 5. CDR1 MNHNY and CDR2 SVGAGI come from the germline V gene (reference sequence). The CDR3 sequence is 15 residues long. CDR3 sequence reads: CASSYETSGMYEQYF. The DNA of the CDR3 is TGTGCCAGCAGTTACGAAACTAGCGGGATGTACGAGCAGTACTTC.

This chain joins TRBV5-5 and TRBJ2-7, with D perhaps matching TRBD2 (6 bases). Germline CDR1 and CDR2: SGHKS and YYEKEE (reference sequence). The V end lost 1 base, the J end lost 6 bases, and 14 bases lay between the germline ends. This CDR3 spans 14 amino acids. In DNA, the CDR3 is TGTGCCAGCAGCTTGTCAAGCGGGTTGGGCGAGCAGTACTTC. It yields the protein CASSLSSGLGEQYF.

The V gene is TRBV5-6, the J gene TRBJ2-7; possible D gene TRBD2, 5 bases. The CDR3 runs to 11 residues. With 5 bases removed from V and 3 bases from J, the gap between germline ends came to 6 bases. CDR1 SGHDT and CDR2 YYEEEE come from the germline V gene. CDR3 sequence: CASSRGYEQYF. The CDR3, as DNA: TGTGCCAGCAGTCGGGGCTACGAGCAGTACTTC. Together with reference TRBV5-6 and TRBJ2-7, the CDR3 gives the full variable domain: DAGVTQSPTHLIKTRGQQVTLRCSPKSGHDTVSWYQQALGQGPQFIFQYYEEEERQRGNFPDRFSGHQFPNYSSELNVNALLLGDSALYLCASSRGYEQYFGPGTRLTVT.

The chain links TRBV5-1 to TRBJ1-5; 8 nucleotides align to TRBD1. V dropped 0 bases and J dropped 2; count of bases not matched to a gene: 4. Germline V CDR1 and CDR2: SGHRS, YFSETQ. This CDR3 spans 16 amino acids. The CDR3 here is CASSLGTGKGNQPQHF. The CDR3 DNA reads TGCGCCAGCAGCTTGGGGACAGGGAAGGGCAATCAGCCCCAGCATTTT.

The chain links TRBV29-1 to TRBJ1-5, with D unclear. Trimming cost V 7 bases and J 4 bases, with 14 bases left between them. Germline V gene lookup returns CDR1 SQVTM and CDR2 ANQGSEA. This CDR3 comprises 13 residues. CDR3 loop: CSARVDGNQPQHF. In DNA form, the CDR3 reads TGCAGCGCGAGGGTAGATGGAAATCAGCCCCAGCATTTT.

The J gene is TRBJ2-1, the V gene TRBV2, with D perhaps matching TRBD1 (6 bases). V dropped 4 bases and J dropped 6 bases, with 16 bases sitting between them. The CDR3 covers 15 residues. Per the germline V gene, CDR1 is SNHLY and CDR2 is FYNNEI. This CDR3 is CASSATGSFANEQFF. CDR3 nucleotide sequence: TGTGCCAGCAGTGCCACAGGGTCTTTCGCCAATGAGCAGTTCTTC.

The rearrangement joins TRBV28 to TRBJ2-7; the match to TRBD1 covers 7 bases. The CDR3 has 15 residues. Germline-derived CDR1 and CDR2 are MDHEN and SYDVKM. Losses at the gene ends were 4 bases for V and 4 bases for J; bases not matched to a gene: 10. The CDR3 coding sequence is TGTGCCAGCAGTTCCCCCCCCGACAGGGAATACGAGCAGTACTTC. This encodes CASSSPPDREYEQYF.

This chain uses TRBV20-1 with TRBJ1-1; D is unclear. The CDR3 runs to 10 residues. V dropped 3 bases and J dropped 8 bases, with 7 bases sitting between them. CDR1 and CDR2 from the germline V gene are DFQATT and SNEGSKA (reference sequence). The chain's CDR3 is CSARREEAFF. CDR3 nucleotide sequence: TGCAGTGCTAGGCGTGAAGAAGCTTTCTTT.

The chain carries TRBV28 and TRBJ2-7; TRBD1 matches 7 bases. Trimming cost V 3 bases and J 2 bases; bases outside gene matches: 4. The germline V gene has CDR1 MDHEN and CDR2 SYDVKM. The CDR3 totals 14 residues. The CDR3 coding sequence is TGTGCCAGCAGTTTCCCGGGACAGCCCTACGAGCAGTACTTC. Translating gives CASSFPGQPYEQYF. The full variable domain, its missing parts supplied by reference TRBV28 and TRBJ2-7, is DVKVTQSSRYLVKRTGEKVFLECVQDMDHENMFWYRQDPGLGLRLIYFSYDVKMKEKGDIPEGYSVSREKKERFSLILESASTNQTSMYLCASSFPGQPYEQYFGPGTRLTVT.

Here the CDR3 DNA reads TGCGCCAGCAGCTTGCTCGGGGACGAGCAGTACTTC. Translating gives CASSLLGDEQYF. V usage is TRBV5-1 and J usage is TRBJ2-7; D might be TRBD2 (5 bases). The CDR3 runs 12 residues. V lost 1 base and J 5 bases, leaving 7 bases between the germline ends. The germline V gene encodes CDR1 SGHRS and CDR2 YFSETQ.

V and J are TRBV5-6 and TRBJ2-3; tentative D call: TRBD2 (5 bases). Trimming shortened V by 4 bases and J by 0 bases, and 18 bases separated the two germline ends. Per the germline V gene, CDR1 is SGHDT and CDR2 is YYEEEE. This CDR3 has 17 residues. CDR3 in amino acids: CASSGVDYQGSTDTQYF. The DNA of the CDR3 is TGTGCCAGCAGCGGCGTCGACTACCAAGGGAGCACAGATACGCAGTATTTT.

The gene calls are TRBV27 and TRBJ1-2, with 10 bases matching TRBD1. Trimming took 7 bases from V and 7 from J; bases not matched to a gene: 12. Germline values: CDR1 MNHEY, CDR2 SMNVEV (reference sequence). The CDR3 totals 15 residues. CDR3 amino acids: CASTPSGTGVAGYTF. CDR3 DNA sequence: TGTGCCAGCACCCCCTCCGGGACAGGGGTCGCTGGCTACACCTTC.

The chain is built from TRBV9 and TRBJ2-1; weak D call: TRBD2 (5 bases). The CDR3 covers 14 residues. V was shortened by 0 bases and J by 5 bases, with 9 bases between the two germline ends. CDR1 and CDR2 (germline): SGDLS, YYNGEE. CDR3 in amino acids: CASSVELEHNEQFF. Written as DNA, the CDR3 is TGTGCCAGCAGCGTAGAACTAGAGCACAATGAGCAGTTCTTC.

The chain joins TRBV4-1 to TRBJ2-7; 8 nucleotides match TRBD1. J lost 4 bases, V lost 1 base, and 9 bases had no gene match. Germline V gene lookup returns CDR1 MGHRA and CDR2 YSYEKL. The CDR3 is made up of 16 amino acids. CDR3 DNA sequence: TGCGCCAGCAGCCAAGTCGTGTCAGGGGGCTCATACGAGCAGTACTTC. Its translation is CASSQVVSGGSYEQYF.

For the CDR3, the DNA is TGTGCCAGCAGCTTAAATGGCCCCTACGAGCAGTACTTC. Amino acids: CASSLNGPYEQYF. The chain carries TRBV11-3 and TRBJ2-7; D gene uncertain. The CDR3 has 13 residues. V lost 2 bases and J 2 bases, leaving 7 bases between the germline ends. CDR1 is SGHNT, CDR2 YENEEA, per germline. Filled out from reference TRBV11-3 and TRBJ2-7, the complete variable domain reads EAGVVQSPRYKIIEKKQPVAFWCNPISGHNTLYWYLQNLGQGPELLIRYENEEAVDDSQLPKDRFSAERLKGVDSTLKIQPAELGDSAVYLCASSLNGPYEQYFGPGTRLTVT.

CDR3 DNA sequence: TGTGCCAGAAGCTCTTGCTTAAGGGACTATAAACCTTACGAGCAGTACTTC. Protein product: CARSSCLRDYKPYEQYF. V is TRBV5-3 and J is TRBJ2-7, with 7 nucleotides matching TRBD2. TRBV5-3 is annotated as an ORF whose role is uncertain. This CDR3 spans 17 amino acids. V trimming: 3 bases; J trimming: 4 bases; junction bases outside the gene matches: 16.

J is TRBJ1-2 and V is TRBV6-5, with D possibly matching TRBD1 (6 bases). CDR3 length: 13 residues. CDR1 MNHEY and CDR2 SVGAGI come from the germline V gene. Trimming cost V 8 bases and J 7 bases, with 17 bases left between them. The CDR3 reads CASGTGSSRGYTF. The CDR3 DNA follows: TGTGCCAGCGGTACAGGGTCTTCTCGTGGCTACACCTTC.

In nucleotides, the CDR3 is TGTGCCAGCTCCCCTCGTGAGGGGACCCAGTACTTC. Amino acids: CASSPREGTQYF. The chain recombines TRBV2 with TRBJ2-5, with D maybe TRBD2 (5 bases). This CDR3 is 12 amino acids long. Trimming took 8 bases from V and 7 from J, leaving 14 bases between them. Germline V gene data show CDR1 as SNHLY and CDR2 as FYNNEI.

This sequence joins TRBV29-1 and TRBJ2-6, with D maybe TRBD1 (6 bases). Germline lookup yields CDR1 SQVTM and CDR2 ANQGSEA. This CDR3 spans 15 amino acids. Between the trimmed V and J ends, which lost 4 bases and 0 bases, there was a span of 10 bases. The chain's CDR3 is CSVAGHHSGANVLTF. The CDR3 nucleotides are TGCAGCGTTGCGGGACACCACTCTGGGGCCAACGTCCTGACTTTC.

The chain has TRBV7-9 and TRBJ2-5, with D maybe TRBD2 (6 bases). This CDR3 comprises 14 residues. Germline V gene data show CDR1 as SEHNR and CDR2 as FQNEAQ (reference sequence). The germline V and J ends were trimmed by 7 bases and 13 bases, with 25 bases remaining between them. The CDR3: CASTSRLDSRDLYF. As DNA, the CDR3 is TGTGCCAGCACCTCCCGACTAGACTCAAGAGATCTGTACTTC. Complete variable domain (other parts from reference TRBV7-9 and TRBJ2-5): DTGVSQNPRHKITKRGQNVTFRCDPISEHNRLYWYRQTLGQGPEFLTYFQNEAQLEKSRLLSDRFSAERPKGSFSTLEIQRTEQGDSAMYLCASTSRLDSRDLYFGPGTRLLVL.